The 27 T cell receptor beta chains listed next were all sequenced from one sample in a study of blood T cell repertoires in COVID-19. Sequenced by immunoSEQ multiplex PCR; TCRdb stores in-frame clones only, minus some. The profile shows about 430,000 clones, more than 70% of them singletons. Material: PBMCs or T cells enriched from blood (not recorded which). The source of these receptors is a woman younger than 35 who had been exposed to COVID-19.

The rearrangement joins TRBV21-1 to TRBJ1-2; the table's TRBD1 call for D was not verified on the DNA. TRBV21-1 is a recognized pseudogene. CDR3 length equals 15 residues. The CDR3 coding sequence is TGTGCCAGCAGCAAACCAGGCAGTAGTAACTATGGCTACACCTTC. Encoded protein: CASSKPGSSNYGYTF.

The genes are TRBV5-6 and TRBJ2-1, with TRBD2 matching over 9 bases. This CDR3 comprises 17 residues. V lost 0 bases, J lost 5 bases, and 9 bases stayed unmatched. Germline loops: CDR1 SGHDT, CDR2 YYEEEE. CDR3 loop: CASSLVGRGRADNEQFF. DNA for the CDR3: TGTGCCAGCAGCTTGGTAGGACGCGGGAGGGCCGACAATGAGCAGTTCTTC.

This clone showed up just a few times. The chain has TRBV4-1 and TRBJ1-1; D remains unclear. The length of the CDR3 is 14 residues. Germline lookup yields CDR1 MGHRA and CDR2 YSYEKL. Trimming pared 0 bases from V and 4 bases from J, leaving 9 bases between. The CDR3 region has the DNA TGCGCCAGCAGCCAAGATCCGGGGATCACTGAAGCTTTCTTT. It translates to CASSQDPGITEAFF.

The V call is TRBV7-2, the J call TRBJ2-4, with unresolved D. The CDR3 is 18 amino acids. Trimming took 0 bases from V and 0 from J, leaving 15 bases between them. Germline V lookup: CDR1 SGHTA, CDR2 FQGNSA. CDR3 DNA sequence: TGTGCCAGCAGCTTAGCGCTTAAAGAGAAACTAGCCAAAAACATTCAGTACTTC. This sequence encodes CASSLALKEKLAKNIQYF.

V usage is TRBV18 and J usage is TRBJ2-1, with TRBD2 identical over 11 bases. The trim removed 3 bases at V and 5 bases at J, leaving 6 bases unmatched. The CDR3 is made up of 16 amino acids. Germline V gene data show CDR1 as KGHSH and CDR2 as LQKENI. Here the CDR3 reads CASSPPSGGRHNEQFF. CDR3 in DNA: TGTGCCAGCTCACCTCCTAGCGGGGGGCGGCACAATGAGCAGTTCTTC. The entire variable domain, with the rest obtained from reference TRBV18 and TRBJ2-1, is as follows: NAGVMQNPRHLVRRRGQEARLRCSPMKGHSHVYWYRQLPEEGLKFMVYLQKENIIDESGMPKERFSAEFPKEGPSILRIQQVVRGDSAAYFCASSPPSGGRHNEQFFGPGTRLTVL.

The rearrangement joins TRBV7-2 to TRBJ2-1; no reliable D call. Germline CDR1 is SGHTA and CDR2 is FQGNSA. CDR3 length: 11 amino acids. Trimming removed 0 bases at V and 10 bases at J, with 4 bases between. In nucleotides, the CDR3 is TGTGCCAGCAGCTTAGCCAGGGAGCAGTTCTTC. Its protein product is CASSLAREQFF.

This clone was detected a few times. Other DNA sequences from this sample encode an identical CDR3 as well. This chain links TRBV25-1 with TRBJ1-2; D call uncertain. Germline CDR1 and CDR2: MGHDK and SYGVNS. The CDR3 extends over 11 amino acids. Trimming shortened V by 5 bases and J by 7 bases, and 8 bases separated the two germline ends. This chain's CDR3 is CASSFGSGYTF. DNA of the CDR3: TGTGCCAGCAGTTTCGGGTCTGGCTACACCTTC.

J is TRBJ2-3 and V is TRBV7-3; TRBD2 matches 9 bases. Germline CDR1 and CDR2: SGHTA and FQGTGA. V shed 5 bases and J 2 bases; nucleotides not matched to a gene: 11. The CDR3 length is 17 residues. The CDR3 protein is CASSRTPVAGDTDTQYF. CDR3 DNA sequence: TGTGCCAGCAGCAGGACCCCAGTAGCGGGGGACACAGATACGCAGTATTTT.

This chain uses TRBV13 with TRBJ2-3; D is unresolved. This CDR3 spans 13 amino acids. V lost 8 bases to trimming and J lost 0 bases, with 9 bases between them. Per the germline V gene, CDR1 is PRHDT and CDR2 is FYEKMQ (reference sequence). The CDR3 nucleotides are TGTGCCAGCTCCCGAACTAGCACAGATACGCAGTATTTT. This encodes CASSRTSTDTQYF.

The chain employs TRBV7-2 and TRBJ1-2; perhaps TRBD1 as D (5 bases). There are 15 residues in the CDR3. The V end was cut by 1 base, the J end by 5 bases, with 14 bases between. Germline V gives CDR1 SGHTA, CDR2 FQGNSA. The CDR3, as DNA: TGTGCCAGCAGCTTAGAGACAGCTATAGGGTATGGCTACACCTTC. Protein: CASSLETAIGYGYTF.

The chain recombines TRBV4-3 with TRBJ2-3, with D possibly being TRBD1 (7 bases). This CDR3 is 17 amino acids long. Germline V lookup: CDR1 LGHNA, CDR2 YSLEER. Between the trimmed V and J ends, which lost 1 base and 6 bases, there was a span of 20 bases. CDR3 DNA: TGCGCCAGCAGCCAAGGAGGAGGGGGCTCCATCGGGGATACGCAGTATTTT. It encodes CASSQGGGGSIGDTQYF.

The J gene is TRBJ2-5, the V gene TRBV12-3 or TRBV12-4; 7 bases match TRBD2. CDR3 length: 13 amino acids. J lost 5 bases, V lost 6 bases, and 6 bases had no gene match. CDR3 protein: CASSSWEGETQYF. The DNA for the CDR3 is TGTGCCAGCAGCTCTTGGGAGGGGGAGACCCAGTACTTC.

The chain joins TRBV6-6 to TRBJ2-7; D is perhaps TRBD1 (5 bases). Trimming left V 0 bases short and J 0 bases short, with 9 bases between. The CDR3 has 15 residues. Germline loops: CDR1 MNHNY, CDR2 SVGAGI (reference sequence). CDR3 residues: CASSYSAGNSYEQYF. The CDR3 DNA is TGTGCCAGCAGTTACTCTGCAGGGAACTCCTACGAGCAGTACTTC.

The rearrangement uses TRBV9 and TRBJ1-6; possibly TRBD1 for D (5 bases). Germline V gene sequence: CDR1 SGDLS, CDR2 YYNGEE. V gave up 0 bases and J gave up 0 bases, with 10 bases separating them. This CDR3 region has 17 residues. The CDR3: CASSVGQTSSYNSPLHF. CDR3 coding DNA: TGTGCCAGCAGCGTAGGACAGACGAGCTCCTATAATTCACCCCTCCACTTT.

The rearrangement joins TRBV27 to TRBJ1-2; TRBD1 agrees at 8 bases. Germline V gene sequence: CDR1 MNHEY, CDR2 SMNVEV (reference sequence). The junction had 23 bases not matched to a gene; V was cut back by 7 bases and J by 7 bases. CDR3 size: 18 residues. The CDR3 region is CASTSLRKDRVSPGGYTF. In DNA form, the CDR3 reads TGTGCCAGCACCTCCCTACGAAAGGACAGGGTGTCCCCAGGTGGCTACACCTTC.

J is TRBJ1-3 and V is TRBV6-2 or TRBV6-3; possibly TRBD1 for D (5 bases). The germline V and J ends were trimmed by 6 bases and 4 bases, with 13 bases remaining between them. CDR3 size: 14 residues. Germline V CDR1 and CDR2: MNHEY, SVGEGT. The CDR3 loop is CASSLGHPGNTIYF. The CDR3 nucleotides read TGTGCCAGCAGCCTCGGACACCCCGGAAACACCATATATTTT.

The chain links TRBV4-3 to TRBJ1-6, with D unresolved. CDR3 length: 14 amino acids. Germline V gives CDR1 LGHNA, CDR2 YSLEER. Trimming removed 3 bases at V and 9 bases at J, with 12 bases between. The chain's CDR3 is CASSHPSPGSPLHF. DNA of the CDR3: TGCGCCAGCAGCCATCCCTCCCCGGGTTCACCCCTCCACTTT.

The rearrangement joins TRBV28 to TRBJ1-3; TRBD1 aligns across 11 bases. The CDR3 is 19 amino acids. Trimming at V came to 5 bases and at J to 0 bases, leaving 12 bases not matched to a gene. Germline V lookup: CDR1 MDHEN, CDR2 SYDVKM. The CDR3 DNA is TGTGCCAGCAGTAGGACAGGGGGCGTATCTGGGGCCTCTGGAAACACCATATATTTT. Translation: CASSRTGGVSGASGNTIYF.

The genes are TRBV5-1 and TRBJ2-6, with 7 bases matching TRBD1. The CDR3 length is 19 residues. CDR1 is SGHRS and CDR2 is YFSETQ in the germline V gene. The V gene end was trimmed by 4 bases and the J gene end by 0 bases; junction bases not matched to a gene: 13. The CDR3 spells CASSPELPGTASGANVLTF. The CDR3 coding sequence is TGCGCCAGCAGCCCAGAGCTGCCCGGGACAGCCTCTGGGGCCAACGTCCTGACTTTC.

This clone was seen once. CDR3 region: CASRRAGGSTDTQYF. CDR3 coding DNA: TGTGCCAGCAGAAGAGCGGGGGGTAGCACAGATACGCAGTATTTT. The chain links TRBV6-4 to TRBJ2-3; 9 bases are a match to TRBD2. The CDR3 covers 15 residues. Germline CDR1 MRHNA, CDR2 SNTAGT. The V and J ends lost 6 bases and 0 bases, in that order; junction bases with no gene match: 4.

V and J are TRBV4-1 and TRBJ1-5; unclear D gene. Germline CDR1 MGHRA, CDR2 YSYEKL. V lost 0 bases to trimming and J lost 6 bases, with 9 bases between them. The CDR3 runs 14 residues. The DNA for the CDR3 is TGCGCCAGCAGCCAAGACGGACTGGGTCAGCCCCAGCATTTT. Translating it yields CASSQDGLGQPQHF.

The V gene is TRBV7-2, the J gene TRBJ2-1; TRBD2 aligns across 7 bases. This CDR3 region has 15 residues. After removal of 5 bases from V and 3 bases from J, the junction contained 7 bases not matched to a gene. The V gene's germline CDR1 is SGHTA and CDR2 FQGNSA. CDR3 protein: CASSPGGINYNEQFF. CDR3 bases: TGTGCCAGCAGCCCCGGGGGGATAAACTACAATGAGCAGTTCTTC.

This sequence joins TRBV28 and TRBJ2-6; 12 bases match TRBD2. Germline V gene lookup returns CDR1 MDHEN and CDR2 SYDVKM. The CDR3 sequence is 17 residues long. Trimming removed 7 bases from V and 2 bases from J; junction bases left unmatched: 6. This chain's CDR3 is CASTPLAGGPGANVLTF. The DNA of the CDR3 is TGTGCCAGCACCCCACTAGCGGGGGGCCCTGGGGCCAACGTCCTGACTTTC.

The rearrangement uses TRBV2 and TRBJ1-1; D is possibly TRBD1 (6 bases). This CDR3 spans 14 amino acids. Germline V gene sequence: CDR1 SNHLY, CDR2 FYNNEI. The V end lost 2 bases, the J end lost 5 bases, and 12 bases lay between the germline ends. CDR3 bases: TGTGCCAGCAGTGAATTGGGGGCCAGAACTGAAGCTTTCTTT. Protein product: CASSELGARTEAFF.

The gene calls are TRBV5-4 and TRBJ2-5, with 10 bases aligning to TRBD2. Germline lookup yields CDR1 SGHNT and CDR2 YYREEE (reference sequence). The CDR3 has 15 amino acids. With 2 bases clipped from V and 5 bases from J, the junction kept 6 bases outside the gene matches. CDR3 loop: CASSLSGRAPETQYF. The CDR3 region has the DNA TGTGCCAGCAGCTTAAGCGGGAGGGCCCCCGAGACCCAGTACTTC.

This clone was detected ten times or more. This rearrangement joins TRBV5-5 to TRBJ2-3; TRBD1 aligns across 7 bases. CDR1 and CDR2 from the germline V gene are SGHKS and YYEKEE (reference sequence). This CDR3 comprises 14 residues. V trimming: 3 bases; J trimming: 1 base; junction bases outside the gene matches: 2. As DNA, the CDR3 is TGTGCCAGCAGCTCTACAGGGGGCACAGATACGCAGTATTTT. It specifies CASSSTGGTDTQYF.

The CDR3 nucleotides are TGTGCCAGCAGCCAAGATTCCCAGGGGACCTATGGCTACACCTTC. Protein: CASSQDSQGTYGYTF. The rearrangement links TRBV4-2 to TRBJ1-2; D is possibly TRBD1 (6 bases). Germline-derived CDR1 and CDR2 are LGHNA and YNFKEQ. The V and J ends lost 0 bases and 4 bases respectively, with 12 bases between them. The CDR3 has 15 amino acids.